One sample yielded the 5 T cell receptor beta chains listed below, sequenced in a study of patients and donors after allogeneic stem cell transplantation. TCRdb called the RT-PCR reads again in MiXCR, with one record for every CDR3 protein. Of 920,000 or so distinct CDR3 sequences listed, around 17% are singletons. Sequencing input: blood, either unsorted or a sorted T cell fraction (not recorded which). Receptor source: a human donor who was either an allogeneic HSCT recipient or a stem cell or donor lymphocyte infusion donor (not recorded which). It is not recorded whose cells these are; they may come from a transplant donor.

The table lists this clonotype with many counts. As DNA, the CDR3 is TGTGCCAGCAGCCAAGTCAGGGTGAACACCGGGGAGCTGTTTTTT. Protein: CASSQVRVNTGELFF. This chain joins TRBV14 and TRBJ2-2, with a tentative D call TRBD1 (5 bases). Germline V gene data show CDR1 as SGHDN and CDR2 as FVKESK. The ends were cut back, 1 base at V and 1 base at J, with 7 bases in the middle. The CDR3 consists of 15 residues.

This clonotype was picked up a small number of times. J is TRBJ2-7 and V is TRBV6-5, with D maybe TRBD2 (6 bases). The germline V gene has CDR1 MNHEY and CDR2 SVGAGI. The CDR3 is made up of 17 amino acids. Between the trimmed V and J ends, which lost 2 bases and 2 bases, there was a span of 19 bases. The CDR3 sequence: CASSYPAPYLATYEQYF. The CDR3 DNA reads as TGTGCCAGCAGTTACCCCGCGCCCTATCTAGCGACCTACGAGCAGTACTTC.

This clonotype has only a few counts. The chain joins TRBV20-1 to TRBJ1-1; D may be TRBD1 (6 bases). The germline V gene has CDR1 DFQATT and CDR2 SNEGSKA (reference sequence). The CDR3 sequence is 14 residues long. Trimming shortened V by 6 bases and J by 2 bases, and 16 bases separated the two germline ends. For the CDR3, the DNA is TGCAGTGCCGGCACAGGGAGGTTTAACACTGAAGCTTTCTTT. Protein: CSAGTGRFNTEAFF.

V is TRBV5-1 and J is TRBJ1-1; D ambiguous. The germline CDR1 and CDR2 sequences are SGHRS and YFSETQ. The V gene lost 0 bases and the J gene lost 2 bases, with 5 bases spanning the gap. This CDR3 has 13 amino acids. The CDR3 DNA is TGCGCCAGCAGCTTGGCAGATAACACTGAAGCTTTCTTT. The encoded protein is CASSLADNTEAFF.

CDR3 sequence (DNA): TGTGCCAGCAGCCAATACCGGGACAACTCCTACAATGAGCAGTTCTTC. Encoded protein: CASSQYRDNSYNEQFF. The chain employs TRBV4-2 and TRBJ2-1; D is perhaps TRBD1 (6 bases). The V gene lost 2 bases and the J gene lost 0 bases, with 11 bases spanning the gap. The CDR3 contains 16 residues. From germline, CDR1 is LGHNA and CDR2 YNFKEQ.